The rows below give T cell receptor beta chains drawn from one sample of a study of T cells after yellow fever vaccination. TCRdb itself ran the 5' RACE reads through MiXCR, one entry per CDR3 protein. The table includes hundreds of thousands of distinct CDR3 sequences, about 13% detected once. The material sequenced was PBMCs, taken on the day of the yellow fever booster vaccination. These receptors were collected from a man aged 30-40 years who received the YFV17D yellow fever vaccine. Both conserved end residues are part of each CDR3. Each record gives: clone size, J gene, V gene, D gene, CDR3 DNA, CDR3 protein. A D gene is named only where the DNA matches it firmly. The size of a clone is reported for some rows only, either as once, few or many, or as a class for expanded clones.

NA | TRBJ2-3 | TRBV24-1 | NA | TGTGCCACCAGTGGTATCAGTTCCACAGATACGCAGTATTTT | CATSGISSTDTQYF
NA | TRBJ1-2 | TRBV5-1 | TRBD1 | TGCGCCAGCACTACTCCGGGACAGAATATGGGTGGCTACACCTTC | CASTTPGQNMGGYTF
few | TRBJ1-5 | TRBV5-1 | NA | TGCGCCAGCAGCGTGGGGGGTCAGGGTCATCAGCCCCAGCATTTT | CASSVGGQGHQPQHF
few | TRBJ2-2 | TRBV9 | NA | TGTGCCAGCAGCGTCCTTTACGGGGAGCTGTTTTTT | CASSVLYGELFF
NA | TRBJ2-2 | TRBV7-9 | NA | TGTGCCAGCAGCTTAGCCGGCCAGCGGTACACCGGGGAGCTGTTTTTT | CASSLAGQRYTGELFF
NA | TRBJ2-1 | TRBV20-1 | TRBD2 | TGCAGTGCCCCACTAGCGGTCTCCTACAATGAGCAGTTCTTC | CSAPLAVSYNEQFF
few | TRBJ2-7 | TRBV5-1 | NA | TGCGCCAGCAGCCCCGACAGTCCGGTTACCTACGAGCAGTACTTC | CASSPDSPVTYEQYF
NA | TRBJ2-1 | TRBV5-5 | NA | TGTGCCAGCAGCTTCCAGGGGTATCCGGCGAAGTTCTTC | CASSFQGYPAKFF
NA | TRBJ2-1 | TRBV11-2 | TRBD2 | TGTGCCAGCAGCTTAGATTCTAGCGGGAGGGCTAACAATGAGCAGTTCTTC | CASSLDSSGRANNEQFF
few | TRBJ1-1 | TRBV29-1 | NA | TGCAGCCTCGCAGGCACGGGATCGGGTAAAGCTTTCTTT | CSLAGTGSGKAFF
few | TRBJ2-7 | TRBV24-1 | NA | TGTGCCACCAGTCTCCGACCGTACGAGCAGTACTTC | CATSLRPYEQYF
NA | TRBJ2-7 | TRBV11-2 | TRBD1 | TGTGCCAGCAGCTTATCCCCGGACAGGGAGCAGTACTTC | CASSLSPDREQYF
NA | TRBJ2-7 | TRBV5-1 | NA | TGCGCCAGCAGCTTGGGAGCGGAGTACTACGAGCAGTACTTC | CASSLGAEYYEQYF
NA | TRBJ2-7 | TRBV20-1 | NA | TGCAGTGCTAGAACGCCACAGGGCTCCTACGAGCAGTACTTC | CSARTPQGSYEQYF
few | TRBJ2-7 | TRBV19 | TRBD1 | TGTGCCAGTGCTCCCGGGACAGGGGACTACGAGCAGTACTTC | CASAPGTGDYEQYF
once | TRBJ2-3 | TRBV15 | NA | TGTGCCACCAGCAGAGATCGGCGAGGGACAGATACGCAGTATTTT | CATSRDRRGTDTQYF
few | TRBJ2-7 | TRBV5-6 | NA | TGTGCCAGCAGCTTGCAGGGCAGGCAGCGACATTCCTACGAGCAGTACTTC | CASSLQGRQRHSYEQYF
few | TRBJ2-6 | TRBV5-6 | NA | TGTGCCAGCAGCTTGGACTACGTCCTGACTTTC | CASSLDYVLTF
NA | TRBJ2-2 | TRBV12-3/TRBV12-4 | NA | TGTGCCAGCAGTTTAAGGACAAAGAACACCGGGGAGCTGTTTTTT | CASSLRTKNTGELFF
NA | TRBJ2-3 | TRBV29-1 | TRBD2 | TGCAGCGTTCAAGTGGCGGGAGGGACTGGTACGCAGTATTTT | CSVQVAGGTGTQYF
NA | TRBJ2-5 | TRBV7-2 | NA | TGTGCCAGCAGCTCCGGGGGACAGTTGTACCAAGAGACCCAGTACTTC | CASSSGGQLYQETQYF
few | TRBJ1-1 | TRBV18 | NA | TGTGCCAGCTCACTCTCAGTCACTGAAGCTTTCTTT | CASSLSVTEAFF
few | TRBJ1-2 | TRBV14 | NA | TGTGCCAGCAGCCAAAACAGGGCGGAGAGTTATGGCTACACCTTC | CASSQNRAESYGYTF
NA | TRBJ2-1 | TRBV30 | TRBD2 | TGTGCCTGGAGTGGACTAGCGGGAGTTAATGAGCAGTTCTTC | CAWSGLAGVNEQFF
NA | TRBJ2-1 | TRBV20-1 | TRBD2 | TGCAGTGCTAGAGATTGGGCTAGCGGGCCTAGGAGCTCCTACAATGAGCAGTTCTTC | CSARDWASGPRSSYNEQFF
few | TRBJ2-1 | TRBV7-9 | NA | TGTGCCAGCAGTTCAGGACAGCACAATGAGCAGTTCTTC | CASSSGQHNEQFF
NA | TRBJ2-2 | TRBV2 | NA | TGTACCAGCTGGCGACGTACTAGGAGCGTAACGAACACCGGGGAGCTGTTTTTT | CTSWRRTRSVTNTGELFF
NA | TRBJ2-2 | TRBV19 | TRBD2 | TGTGCCAGTAGAAACCCCGGGACTAGCGGGAGTTCCGGGGAGCTGTTTTTT | CASRNPGTSGSSGELFF
NA | TRBJ2-5 | TRBV20-1 | NA | TGCAGTGCTAGCGGCGGGGTCTATCAAGAGACCCAGTACTTC | CSASGGVYQETQYF
NA | TRBJ2-1 | TRBV18 | TRBD2 | TGTGCCAGCTCAATTCGGGGGGAACCCCTCTCCTACAATGAGCAGTTCTTC | CASSIRGEPLSYNEQFF
few | TRBJ2-2 | TRBV4-3 | NA | TGCGCCAGCAGCCGGGCGACGCAGCCTGGCACCGGGGAGCTGTTTTTT | CASSRATQPGTGELFF
NA | TRBJ2-1 | TRBV7-8 | NA | TGTGCCAGCAGCTTTACCTCCCCTGGGAATGAGCAGTTCTTC | CASSFTSPGNEQFF
NA | TRBJ1-5 | TRBV20-1 | NA | TGCAGTGCTAGACCCGGAGATAGCAATCAGCCCCAGCATTTT | CSARPGDSNQPQHF
NA | TRBJ2-2 | TRBV12-3/TRBV12-4 | TRBD1 | TGTGCCAGCAGTCTCGGACAGGGTACGACCCTAGGCGGGGAGCTGTTTTTT | CASSLGQGTTLGGELFF
NA | TRBJ1-2 | TRBV6-2/TRBV6-3 | NA | TGTGCCAGCAGGGTCGACTATGGCTACACCTTC | CASRVDYGYTF
NA | TRBJ1-5 | TRBV28 | NA | TGTGCCAGCAGTCCCGCCGGGGTAATCGGTCAGCCCCAGCATTTT | CASSPAGVIGQPQHF
few | TRBJ2-5 | TRBV30 | NA | TGTGCCTTCTTAGCTGGTCGTGGGCTCTACTTC | CAFLAGRGLYF
NA | TRBJ2-5 | TRBV19 | NA | TGTGCCAGTAGTATAATCGGGACCCAAGAGACCCAGTACTTC | CASSIIGTQETQYF
NA | TRBJ2-4 | TRBV7-2 | NA | TGTGCCAGCAGCTTAGCTCTAGTCGGAAACATTCAGTACTTC | CASSLALVGNIQYF
many | TRBJ2-1 | TRBV11-2 | NA | TGTGCCAGCAGCTTAGTAAACAATGAGCAGTTCTTC | CASSLVNNEQFF
few | TRBJ2-7 | TRBV7-6 | NA | TGTGCCAGCAGCCCCCTCGGGGGATGGTCGTACGAGCAGTACTTC | CASSPLGGWSYEQYF
NA | TRBJ2-1 | TRBV5-1 | TRBD2 | TGCGCCGGCAGCTTGGCCGGACTAGCCTCCTACAATGAGCAGTTCTTC | CAGSLAGLASYNEQFF
few | TRBJ2-3 | TRBV12-3/TRBV12-4 | TRBD2 | TGTGCCAGCCGGGGGGGCGACGAAGATACGCAGTATTTT | CASRGGDEDTQYF
NA | TRBJ2-7 | TRBV27 | TRBD1 | TGTGCCAGCAGGGGAGACAGGGGGCAGCCCTACGAGCAGTACTTC | CASRGDRGQPYEQYF
NA | TRBJ2-7 | TRBV6-5 | TRBD1 | TGTGCCAGCAGCCACGGGACAGGTAGTTACGAGCAGTACTTC | CASSHGTGSYEQYF
few | TRBJ2-1 | TRBV7-8 | TRBD2 | TGTGCCTGCGCCAACCGGAGGGGAGGGGAGCAGTTCTTC | CACANRRGGEQFF
NA | TRBJ2-7 | TRBV6-5 | TRBD1 | TGTGCCAGTATGACAGGGCCCTACGAGCAGTACTTC | CASMTGPYEQYF
NA | TRBJ2-7 | TRBV15 | NA | TGTGCCACCAGCAGAGGTGGCGGGCCACTTTACGAGCAGTACTTC | CATSRGGGPLYEQYF
few | TRBJ2-3 | TRBV5-1 | NA | TGCGCCAGCAGCTTGGATGGACCCTTAGTTACGCAGTATTTT | CASSLDGPLVTQYF
NA | TRBJ2-1 | TRBV20-1 | TRBD2 | TGCAGTGCTAAGGGACTAGCGGGGTCCGCCTACAATGAGCAGTTCTTC | CSAKGLAGSAYNEQFF
few | TRBJ2-3 | TRBV12-3/TRBV12-4 | TRBD2 | TGTGCCAGCAGTTTAGAGCTAGCGGGAGCGTATTTT | CASSLELAGAYF
few | TRBJ2-7 | TRBV7-2 | NA | TGTGCCAGCAGCTCTAGGGGCAGGGACACTCCGCAGTACTTC | CASSSRGRDTPQYF
NA | TRBJ1-1 | TRBV6-5 | NA | TGTGCCAGCAAAAGGAACAGGGACCACACTGAAGCTTTCTTT | CASKRNRDHTEAFF